This TCR beta chain was sequenced during a study of cytomegalovirus exposure and HLA in healthy donors. The CDR3 covers 13 residues. V lost 7 bases to trimming and J lost 4 bases, with 16 bases between them. Germline V gene lookup returns CDR1 GTSNPN and CDR2 SVGIG (reference sequence). With 60 Vbeta and 13 Jbeta primers, the PCR was carried out. Data came from immunoSEQ multiplex PCR; TCRdb stores just in-frame clones and leaves some out. The data contain about 150,000 clones, approximately 88% of them singletons. The clonotype originates from a boy aged 2 to 9 in good health and CMV-seronegative. The rearrangement links TRBV30 to TRBJ1-2, with D perhaps matching TRBD1 (6 bases). The sequencing input was PBMCs. The DNA for the CDR3 is TGTGCCTCACGGACAGCCCCTTCCTATGGCTACACCTTC. Amino acid sequence: CASRTAPSYGYTF. The entire variable domain, with the rest obtained from reference TRBV30 and TRBJ1-2, is as follows: SQTIHQWPATLVQPVGSPLSLECTVEGTSNPNLYWYRQAAGRGLQLLFYSVGIGQISSEVPQNLSASRPQDRQFILSSKKLLLSDSGFYLCASRTAPSYGYTFGSGTRLTVV.